Below are 22 T cell receptor beta chains sequenced from a single sample in a study of cytomegalovirus exposure and HLA in healthy donors. Primers included in the PCR were 60 Vbeta and 13 Jbeta primers. Sequencing used immunoSEQ multiplex PCR; TCRdb keeps in-frame clones, though not all of them. Of under 300,000 clones in the sample, about nine tenths are singletons; the top ten hold roughly 4%. Sequencing was carried out using PBMCs. The receptors were sampled from a man aged 35-49 years in good health and CMV-seropositive.

The V gene is TRBV13, the J gene TRBJ1-1; tentatively, D is TRBD1 (5 bases). The CDR3 spans 15 residues. CDR1 PRHDT and CDR2 FYEKMQ come from the germline V gene (reference sequence). V was pared by 5 bases and J by 3 bases, with 16 bases between. CDR3 loop: CASSLSGGGYTEAFF. CDR3 DNA: TGTGCCAGCAGCCTATCCGGGGGGGGGTACACTGAAGCTTTCTTT.

The rearrangement links TRBV2 to TRBJ2-1; unclear D gene. V lost 5 bases and J lost 5, with 7 bases in between. CDR1 is SNHLY, CDR2 FYNNEI, per germline. The CDR3 spans 12 residues. The DNA for the CDR3 is TGTGCCAGCAGTACACAAGACAATGAGCAGTTCTTC. Translation: CASSTQDNEQFF.

The chain carries TRBV28 and TRBJ1-4; D perhaps matches TRBD1 (5 bases). This CDR3 is 17 amino acids long. Germline lookup yields CDR1 MDHEN and CDR2 SYDVKM. V was clipped by 1 base and J by 7 bases, with 19 bases between them. CDR3 loop: CASSLSGVGEGSEKLFF. CDR3 DNA sequence: TGTGCCAGCAGTTTATCGGGGGTCGGGGAAGGTAGTGAAAAACTGTTTTTT.

The V and J genes are TRBV10-3 and TRBJ1-3, with D unresolved. Per germline, CDR1 ENHRY and CDR2 SYGVKD. The CDR3 extends over 14 amino acids. Trimming cost V 6 bases and J 0 bases, with 9 bases left between them. CDR3 region: CAISRYSSGNTIYF. CDR3 DNA sequence: TGTGCCATCAGCCGGTACTCCTCTGGAAACACCATATATTTT.

The chain links TRBV7-2 to TRBJ1-3; a possible D gene is TRBD1 (5 bases). CDR3 length equals 15 residues. The germline gives CDR1 SGHTA, CDR2 FQGNSA. V shed 5 bases and J shed 0 bases, with 11 bases lying between them. CDR3 in DNA: TGTGCCAGCAGCCAAGACAGCTTCTCTGGAAACACCATATATTTT. It is translated as CASSQDSFSGNTIYF.

This clone is a singleton in its sample. The rearrangement joins TRBV28 to TRBJ2-2; no clear D gene. Trimming removed 6 bases from V and 5 bases from J, with 7 bases in between. From germline, CDR1 is MDHEN and CDR2 SYDVKM. The CDR3 contains 12 residues. CDR3 coding DNA: TGTGCCAGCAGGCCCGGGACCGGGGAGCTGTTTTTT. It codes for CASRPGTGELFF.

The chain is built from TRBV9 and TRBJ1-3; 7 nucleotides line up with TRBD1. Germline V gene sequence: CDR1 SGDLS, CDR2 YYNGEE. V was clipped by 4 bases and J by 0 bases; unmatched bases: 7. This CDR3 is 16 amino acids long. DNA of the CDR3: TGTGCCAGCAGCTTTTGGACAGGACTCTCTGGAAACACCATATATTTT. This gives the protein CASSFWTGLSGNTIYF.

The chain combines TRBV28 with TRBJ2-7; 8 bases are shared with TRBD2. CDR3 length: 16 residues. Germline CDR1 and CDR2: MDHEN and SYDVKM. The V gene end was trimmed by 7 bases and the J gene end by 3 bases; junction bases not matched to a gene: 14. The CDR3: CASTVAGLAGDYEQYF. CDR3 nucleotides: TGTGCCAGCACCGTCGCGGGTCTAGCGGGCGACTACGAGCAGTACTTC.

V and J are TRBV7-8 and TRBJ2-7, with TRBD2 matching over 8 bases. CDR3 length: 15 residues. Germline CDR1 SGHVS, CDR2 FQNEAQ. Trimming at V came to 5 bases and at J to 4 bases, leaving 10 bases not matched to a gene. CDR3 sequence: CASSRGTSRRYEQYF. The CDR3 region has the DNA TGTGCCAGCAGCCGAGGGACTAGTCGACGGTACGAGCAGTACTTC.

The chain is built from TRBV11-2 and TRBJ2-3, with 9 bases lining up with TRBD2. The J segment lost 0 bases and the V segment lost 5 bases, leaving 6 bases of the junction unmatched. Germline loops: CDR1 SGHAT, CDR2 FQNNGV. This CDR3 is built from 16 residues. The CDR3 region is CASSKRTSASTDTQYF. The DNA for the CDR3 is TGTGCCAGCAGCAAGAGGACTAGCGCGAGCACAGATACGCAGTATTTT.

This rearrangement joins TRBV7-2 to TRBJ1-1; D is unclear. Trimming pared 2 bases from V and 0 bases from J, leaving 19 bases between. Germline assignment: CDR1 SGHTA and CDR2 FQGNSA. The CDR3 contains 18 residues. The CDR3 loop reads CASSLLGGRVGMNTEAFF. The CDR3 nucleotides are TGTGCCAGCAGCTTATTAGGTGGGAGGGTTGGAATGAACACTGAAGCTTTCTTT.

The V and J genes are TRBV28 and TRBJ1-1; TRBD1 agrees at 8 bases. The germline CDR1 and CDR2 sequences are MDHEN and SYDVKM. V was pared by 0 bases and J by 7 bases, with 4 bases of the junction left unmatched. This CDR3 is built from 14 residues. CDR3 loop: CASSLWTGAVEAFF. In DNA form, the CDR3 reads TGTGCCAGCAGTTTATGGACAGGGGCGGTTGAAGCTTTCTTT.

The chain recombines TRBV23-1 with TRBJ1-5, with a weak D call TRBD1 (6 bases). Being an ORF, TRBV23-1 has a function that is uncertain. Trimming stripped 7 bases from V and 2 bases from J, with 9 bases between. CDR3 length: 13 residues. This chain's CDR3 is CASNRQGNQPQHF. CDR3 sequence (DNA): TGCGCCAGCAATAGACAGGGCAATCAGCCCCAGCATTTT.

The J gene is TRBJ2-5, the V gene TRBV7-2, with 9 bases matching TRBD1. Gene TRBJ2-7 matches the end of the DNA better, so the J call may be wrong. This CDR3 comprises 15 residues. Per germline, CDR1 SGHTA and CDR2 FQGNSA. The CDR3 reads CASSLGGTGSYEQYF. For the CDR3, the DNA is TGTGCCAGCAGCTTAGGTGGGACAGGGTCCTACGAGCAGTACTTC.

V and J are TRBV27 and TRBJ2-3, with a weak D call TRBD1 (5 bases). Trimming shortened V by 3 bases and J by 7 bases, and 11 bases separated the two germline ends. CDR1 is MNHEY and CDR2 is SMNVEV in the germline V gene (reference sequence). The CDR3 totals 13 residues. CDR3 in DNA: TGTGCCAGCAGTTTCCAGGGCGGAAATACGCAGTATTTT. It specifies CASSFQGGNTQYF.

The chain joins TRBV7-2 to TRBJ2-7; 9 bases are a match to TRBD2. The CDR3 has 15 amino acids. V shed 5 bases and J 2 bases; nucleotides not matched to a gene: 7. Germline assignment: CDR1 SGHTA and CDR2 FQGNSA. This chain's CDR3 is CASSLRTSAPYEQYF. The CDR3 nucleotides read TGTGCCAGCAGCCTCCGGACTAGCGCGCCCTACGAGCAGTACTTC.

The V call is TRBV2, the J call TRBJ1-2; 8 bases agree with TRBD1. Germline V CDR1 and CDR2: SNHLY, FYNNEI. There are 14 residues in the CDR3. The V gene end was trimmed by 6 bases and the J gene end by 1 base; junction bases not matched to a gene: 4. CDR3 DNA: TGTGCCAGCAGACCGGGACAGGATAACTATGGCTACACCTTC. Encoded protein: CASRPGQDNYGYTF.

This clone was counted between two and nine times. This chain uses TRBV5-1 with TRBJ2-7; tentatively, D is TRBD1 (5 bases). Trimming left V 3 bases short and J 4 bases short, with 8 bases between. The CDR3 has 12 amino acids. Germline V lookup: CDR1 SGHRS, CDR2 YFSETQ. The CDR3 nucleotides are TGCGCCAGCAGCTACGACAGTTACGAGCAGTACTTC. Residues: CASSYDSYEQYF.

The rearrangement joins TRBV7-2 to TRBJ2-1; 11 nucleotides align to TRBD2. The V gene end was trimmed by 0 bases and the J gene end by 4 bases; junction bases not matched to a gene: 2. The germline gives CDR1 SGHTA, CDR2 FQGNSA. The CDR3 totals 16 residues. The DNA of the CDR3 is TGTGCCAGCAGCTTAGCGGGGACTAGCGGTTACAATGAGCAGTTCTTC. This gives the protein CASSLAGTSGYNEQFF.

CDR3 sequence reads: CASSWGTGGGNTIYF. The CDR3 DNA sequence: TGTGCCAGCAGTTGGGGGACAGGGGGAGGAAACACCATATATTTT. This chain uses TRBV6-5 with TRBJ1-3; 11 bases map to TRBD1. There are 15 residues in the CDR3. Germline loops: CDR1 MNHEY, CDR2 SVGAGI. The trim removed 4 bases at V and 4 bases at J, leaving 3 bases unmatched.

For this clone: Germline and junction disagree at one end, which may indicate a read error. The chain is built from TRBV5-4 and TRBJ1-1; D ambiguous. Germline V lookup: CDR1 SGHNT, CDR2 YYREEE (reference sequence). The CDR3 runs 13 residues. The CDR3, as DNA: TGTGCCAGCAGCTTGCAGAGGAACACTGGAGCTTTCTTT. Translating it yields CASSLQRNTGAFF.

CDR3 DNA sequence: TGCGCCAGCAGCTTCACGGGGTGGGGAAGAATTAACTATGGCTACACCTTC. Translating gives CASSFTGWGRINYGYTF. The chain couples TRBV5-1 to TRBJ1-2; no definite D call. The CDR3 has 17 amino acids. Germline-derived CDR1 and CDR2 are SGHRS and YFSETQ. V shed 2 bases and J shed 1 base, with 18 bases lying between them.